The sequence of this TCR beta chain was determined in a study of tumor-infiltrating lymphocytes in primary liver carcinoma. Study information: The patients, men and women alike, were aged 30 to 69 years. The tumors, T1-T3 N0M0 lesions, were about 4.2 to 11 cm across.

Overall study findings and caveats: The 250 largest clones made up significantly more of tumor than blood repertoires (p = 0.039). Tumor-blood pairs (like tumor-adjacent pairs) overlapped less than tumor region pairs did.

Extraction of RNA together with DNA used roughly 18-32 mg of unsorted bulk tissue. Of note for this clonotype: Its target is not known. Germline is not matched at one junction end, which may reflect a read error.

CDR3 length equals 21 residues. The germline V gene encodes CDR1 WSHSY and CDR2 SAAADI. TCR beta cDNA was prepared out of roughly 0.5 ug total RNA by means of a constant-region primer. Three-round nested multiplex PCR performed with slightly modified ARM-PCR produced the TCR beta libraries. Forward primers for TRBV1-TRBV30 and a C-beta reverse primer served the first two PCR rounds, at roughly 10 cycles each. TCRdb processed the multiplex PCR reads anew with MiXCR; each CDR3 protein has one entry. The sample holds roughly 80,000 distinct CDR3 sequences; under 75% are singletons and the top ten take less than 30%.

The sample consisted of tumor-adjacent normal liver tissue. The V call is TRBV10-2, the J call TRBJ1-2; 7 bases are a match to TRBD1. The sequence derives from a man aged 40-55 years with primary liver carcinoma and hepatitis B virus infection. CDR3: CAGSEGLVSGDSRRLGYGYTF. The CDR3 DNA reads TGCGCCGGCAGTGAGGGCTTAGTGTCGGGGGACAGCCGAAGATTGGGTTATGGCTACACCTTC.